The rows below give T cell receptor beta chains drawn from one sample of a study of T cell repertoires in cytomegalovirus infection. Via MiXCR, TCRdb re-called the reads, giving one row per CDR3 protein. The table lists 680,000 or so distinct CDR3 sequences, 33% of them singletons, with roughly 18% in the top ten. Their recognized antigens are unknown. The sequencing here drew on cultured PBMCs, taken from culture after CMV antigen stimulation. These receptors came from a human donor in good health (CMV status not recorded). Some clones in this sample may be carry-over from other donors' samples. The CDR3 runs from the conserved cysteine through the conserved F or W. A D gene is named only where the DNA matches it firmly. The listing skips clone size in some rows; elsewhere it reads once, few, many or a size class.

D gene,CDR3 length,clone size,J gene,V gene,CDR3 protein
-,16,-,TRBJ2-3,TRBV20-1,CSARADSSSGTDTQYF
-,13,few,TRBJ2-2,TRBV29-1,CSAFEQNTGELFF
-,14,-,TRBJ2-1,TRBV27,CASSLLGAEVEQFF
-,14,few,TRBJ1-5,TRBV6-6,CASSYSRLEQPQHF
-,13,-,TRBJ2-1,TRBV6-6,CASRGDIYNEQFF
-,14,-,TRBJ1-1,TRBV6-2/TRBV6-3,CASRHREAIAEAFF
-,14,-,TRBJ2-7,TRBV19,CASSTDLGSYEQYF
-,16,few,TRBJ2-1,TRBV19,CASSIDRGGRRGEQFF
TRBD2,17,few,TRBJ2-2,TRBV7-2,CASSPGLAGADTGELFF
-,13,many,TRBJ2-7,TRBV7-8,CASSGDLTYEQYF
TRBD2,16,-,TRBJ2-3,TRBV29-1,CSATSGSGQDTDTQYF
-,13,-,TRBJ2-1,TRBV28,CASSLRPDNEQFF
-,13,few,TRBJ1-2,TRBV4-1,CASSQGGAYGYTF
TRBD1,12,-,TRBJ2-1,TRBV5-5,CASSTGGNEQFF
-,14,-,TRBJ2-1,TRBV9,CASSVGGRYNEQFF
-,15,once,TRBJ2-7,TRBV25-1,CASSATWDHNYEQYF
TRBD1,16,few,TRBJ1-5,TRBV6-1,CASRETGWYGNQPQHF
-,16,many,TRBJ1-5,TRBV7-9,CASSSVAGPSNQPQHF
-,14,-,TRBJ2-5,TRBV18,CASAGGSLGETQYF
-,14,many,TRBJ2-3,TRBV5-1,CASSSRQGTDTQYF
-,14,many,TRBJ1-3,TRBV7-9,CASSDIGSGNTIYF
-,15,-,TRBJ1-3,TRBV6-5,CASSFSTGSGNTIYF
TRBD2,15,many,TRBJ2-7,TRBV7-2,CASSYSGGPTYEQYF
TRBD1,14,-,TRBJ1-2,TRBV2,CASSEDRGNYGYTF
-,13,-,TRBJ1-3,TRBV7-9,CAGKRGRRNTIYF
TRBD1,14,-,TRBJ2-7,TRBV6-2/TRBV6-3,CASKAGGSYYEQYF
-,15,few,TRBJ2-7,TRBV7-9,CASSGFSDFSYEQYF
TRBD2,14,-,TRBJ2-3,TRBV9,CASSMAGGTDTQYF
TRBD2,16,few,TRBJ2-5,TRBV24-1,CATSDSAPGGQETQYF
-,16,-,TRBJ1-4,TRBV7-9,CASSAQGRATNEKLFF
TRBD1,15,-,TRBJ1-6,TRBV29-1,CTPNRGGAYNSPLHF
-,13,few,TRBJ1-2,TRBV12-3/TRBV12-4,CASSFPTDYGYTF
TRBD2,15,few,TRBJ2-5,TRBV7-9,CASSRGLDPGETQYF
TRBD2,15,few,TRBJ2-5,TRBV11-2,CASSLRGLDQETQYF
-,12,-,TRBJ2-7,TRBV29-1,CSVEGGLGEQYF
TRBD1,14,-,TRBJ1-2,TRBV10-3,CAISPQGGDYGYTF
-,14,-,TRBJ2-3,TRBV27,CASSTQGRTDTQYF
TRBD1,13,few,TRBJ1-6,TRBV7-2,CASSIDRVSPLHF
TRBD1,15,-,TRBJ2-7,TRBV19,CASSDTGTGIYEQYF
-,14,few,TRBJ2-1,TRBV6-2/TRBV6-3,CASDRGVSYNEQFF
-,16,-,TRBJ1-5,TRBV6-1,CASSDGPGPINQPQHF
TRBD1,13,-,TRBJ2-5,TRBV2,CASTGQGGETQYF
-,13,-,TRBJ2-5,TRBV20-1,CSAGRRGQETQYF
TRBD2,13,many,TRBJ2-2,TRBV7-2,CASGLGRTGELFF
TRBD1,14,-,TRBJ2-3,TRBV7-9,CASSPRTGQDTQYF
-,15,-,TRBJ1-4,TRBV7-8,CASSLSRTASGKLFF
-,12,once,TRBJ2-1,TRBV29-1,CSVESRYNEQFF
TRBD1,16,few,TRBJ2-1,TRBV5-5,CASSFGRDRGHDEQFF
-,12,-,TRBJ1-1,TRBV19,CASSMPHAEAFF
TRBD1,16,-,TRBJ2-1,TRBV7-6,CASSPITGTEYNEQFF
-,14,-,TRBJ2-3,TRBV6-5,CASRRVGRTDTQYF
-,15,many,TRBJ1-1,TRBV7-6,CASSLAQGMNTEAFF
TRBD2,18,few,TRBJ2-3,TRBV12-3/TRBV12-4,CASSRTSGGSSSTDTQYF